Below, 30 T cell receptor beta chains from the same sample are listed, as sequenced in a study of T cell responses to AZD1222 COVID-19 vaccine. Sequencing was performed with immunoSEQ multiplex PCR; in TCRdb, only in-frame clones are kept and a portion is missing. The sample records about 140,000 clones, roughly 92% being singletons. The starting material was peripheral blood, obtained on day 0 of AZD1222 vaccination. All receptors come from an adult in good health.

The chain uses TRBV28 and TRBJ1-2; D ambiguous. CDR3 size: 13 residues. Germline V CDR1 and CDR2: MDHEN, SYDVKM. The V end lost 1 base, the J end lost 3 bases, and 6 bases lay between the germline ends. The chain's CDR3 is CASSLYEDYGYTF. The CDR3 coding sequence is TGTGCCAGCAGTTTATACGAGGACTATGGCTACACCTTC.

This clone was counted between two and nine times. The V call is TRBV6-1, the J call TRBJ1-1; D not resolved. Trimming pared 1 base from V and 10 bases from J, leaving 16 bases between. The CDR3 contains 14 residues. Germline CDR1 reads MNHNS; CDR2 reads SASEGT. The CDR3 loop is CASSEEGKGSRAFF. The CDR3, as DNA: TGTGCCAGCAGTGAAGAGGGTAAAGGGTCGAGAGCTTTCTTT.

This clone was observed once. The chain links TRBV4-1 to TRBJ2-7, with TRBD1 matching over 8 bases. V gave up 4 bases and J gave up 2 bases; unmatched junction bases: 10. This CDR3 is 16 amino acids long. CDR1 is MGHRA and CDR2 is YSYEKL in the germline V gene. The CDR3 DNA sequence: TGCGCCAGCAGCCTGAGGTCCGGGACAGGACCCTACGAGCAGTACTTC. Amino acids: CASSLRSGTGPYEQYF.

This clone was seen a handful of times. The CDR3 nucleotides are TGTGCCAGCAGTTCGGGGGCGACTGGGGCCAACGTCCTGACTTTC. Its translation: CASSSGATGANVLTF. The chain combines TRBV27 with TRBJ2-6, with D perhaps TRBD1 or TRBD2 (6 bases each). With 4 bases removed from V and 2 bases from J, the gap between germline ends came to 9 bases. There are 15 residues in the CDR3. Germline CDR1 reads MNHEY; CDR2 reads SMNVEV (reference sequence).

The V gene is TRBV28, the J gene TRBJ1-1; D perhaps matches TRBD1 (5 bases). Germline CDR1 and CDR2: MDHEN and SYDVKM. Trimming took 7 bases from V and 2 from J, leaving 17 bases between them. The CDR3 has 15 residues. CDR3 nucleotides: TGTGCCAGCAACCCGGCCAGGGTCGGCAACACTGAAGCTTTCTTT. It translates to CASNPARVGNTEAFF.

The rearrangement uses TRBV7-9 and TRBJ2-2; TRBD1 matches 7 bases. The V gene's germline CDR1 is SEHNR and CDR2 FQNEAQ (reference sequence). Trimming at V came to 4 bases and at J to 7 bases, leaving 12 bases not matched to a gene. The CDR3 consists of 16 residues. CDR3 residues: CASSSPGTALLGELFF. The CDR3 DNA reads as TGTGCCAGCAGCTCCCCCGGGACAGCTCTCCTCGGGGAGCTGTTTTTT.

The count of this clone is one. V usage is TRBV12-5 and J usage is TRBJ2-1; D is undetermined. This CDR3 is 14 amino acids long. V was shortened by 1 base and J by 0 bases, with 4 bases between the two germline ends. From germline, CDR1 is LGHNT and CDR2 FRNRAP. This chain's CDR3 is CASGLALSYNEQFF. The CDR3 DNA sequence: TGTGCTAGTGGTTTGGCTCTCTCCTACAATGAGCAGTTCTTC.

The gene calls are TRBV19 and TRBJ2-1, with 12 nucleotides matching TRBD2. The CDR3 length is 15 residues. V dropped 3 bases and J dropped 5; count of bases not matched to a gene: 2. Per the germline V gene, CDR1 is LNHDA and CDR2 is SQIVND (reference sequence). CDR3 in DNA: TGTGCCAGTAGTATGACTAGCGGGGGTAACAATGAGCAGTTCTTC. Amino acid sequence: CASSMTSGGNNEQFF. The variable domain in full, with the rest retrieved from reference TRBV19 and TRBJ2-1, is DGGITQSPKYLFRKEGQNVTLSCEQNLNHDAMYWYRQDPGQGLRLIYYSQIVNDFQKGDIAEGYSVSREKKESFPLTVTSAQKNPTAFYLCASSMTSGGNNEQFFGPGTRLTVL.

The CDR3 bases are TGTGCCAGCAGGGATCCCGGGACAGGCTACGAGCAGTACTTC. Its protein product is CASRDPGTGYEQYF. V gene TRBV6-5 combines with J gene TRBJ2-7, with 8 bases fitting TRBD1. V shed 6 bases, J shed 3 bases, and the junction held 7 bases outside the gene matches. The CDR3 loop spans 14 amino acids. Germline lookup yields CDR1 MNHEY and CDR2 SVGAGI.

This chain's CDR3 is CASSLGGQGFKYEQYF. In DNA, the CDR3 is TGTGCCAGCAGCTTGGGGGGACAGGGGTTTAAGTACGAGCAGTACTTC. The rearrangement links TRBV5-4 to TRBJ2-7, with 10 positions matching TRBD1. The ends lost 0 bases at V and 4 bases at J; junction bases unmatched: 7. Germline CDR1 SGHNT, CDR2 YYREEE (reference sequence). This CDR3 contains 16 residues.

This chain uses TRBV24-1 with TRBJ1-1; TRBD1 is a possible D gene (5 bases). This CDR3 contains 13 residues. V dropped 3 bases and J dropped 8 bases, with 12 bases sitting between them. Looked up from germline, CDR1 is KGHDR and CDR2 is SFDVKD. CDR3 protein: CATSDGRSGEAFF. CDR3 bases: TGTGCCACCAGTGATGGAAGGTCAGGGGAAGCTTTCTTT.

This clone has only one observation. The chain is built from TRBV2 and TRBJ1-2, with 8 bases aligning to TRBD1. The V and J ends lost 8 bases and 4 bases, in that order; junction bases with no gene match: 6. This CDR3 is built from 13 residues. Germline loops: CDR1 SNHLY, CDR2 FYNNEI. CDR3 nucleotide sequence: TGTGCCAGCGGGACAGGAGGGAGCTATGGCTACACCTTC. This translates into CASGTGGSYGYTF.

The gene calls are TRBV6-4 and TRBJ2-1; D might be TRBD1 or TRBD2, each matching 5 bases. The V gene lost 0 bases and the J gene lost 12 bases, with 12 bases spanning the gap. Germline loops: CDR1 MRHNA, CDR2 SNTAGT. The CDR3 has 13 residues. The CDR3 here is CASSDSMGVGQFF. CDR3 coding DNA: TGTGCCAGCAGTGACTCGATGGGGGTTGGGCAGTTCTTC.

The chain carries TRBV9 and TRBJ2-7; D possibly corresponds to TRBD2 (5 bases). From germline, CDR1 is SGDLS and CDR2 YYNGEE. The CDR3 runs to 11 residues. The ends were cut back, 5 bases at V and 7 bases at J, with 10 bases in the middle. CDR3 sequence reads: CASRLPGEQYF. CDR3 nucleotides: TGTGCCAGCAGACTACCGGGGGAGCAGTACTTC.

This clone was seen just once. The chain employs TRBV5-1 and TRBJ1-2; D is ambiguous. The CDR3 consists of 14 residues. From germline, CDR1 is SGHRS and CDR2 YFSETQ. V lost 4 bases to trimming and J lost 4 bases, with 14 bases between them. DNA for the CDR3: TGCGCCAGCAGCCCTGCTTTTGATCGCTATGGCTACACCTTC. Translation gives CASSPAFDRYGYTF. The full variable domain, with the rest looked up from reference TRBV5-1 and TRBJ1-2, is KAGVTQTPRYLIKTRGQQVTLSCSPISGHRSVSWYQQTPGQGLQFLFEYFSETQRNKGNFPGRFSGRQFSNSRSEMNVSTLELGDSALYLCASSPAFDRYGYTFGSGTRLTVV.

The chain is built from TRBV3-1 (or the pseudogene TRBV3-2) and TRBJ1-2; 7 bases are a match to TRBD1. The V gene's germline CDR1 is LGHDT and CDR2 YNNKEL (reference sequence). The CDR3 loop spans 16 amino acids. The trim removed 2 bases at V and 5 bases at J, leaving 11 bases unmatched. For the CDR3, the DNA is TGTGCCAGCAGCCAACCAAACAAGGACAGGAGGTATGGCTACACCTTC. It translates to CASSQPNKDRRYGYTF.

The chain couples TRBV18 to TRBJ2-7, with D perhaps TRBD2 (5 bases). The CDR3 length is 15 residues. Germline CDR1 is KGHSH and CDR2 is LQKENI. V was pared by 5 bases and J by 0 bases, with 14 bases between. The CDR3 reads CASSVSGLSSYEQYF. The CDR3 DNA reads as TGTGCCAGCTCAGTTTCAGGACTCTCCTCCTACGAGCAGTACTTC.

The CDR3 DNA is TGTGCCAGCAGCGTCTCCGGAACATCCAATGAGCAGTTCTTC. Amino acids: CASSVSGTSNEQFF. The gene calls are TRBV9 and TRBJ2-1; no reliable D call. This CDR3 has 14 residues. V was pared by 2 bases and J by 6 bases, with 12 bases between. The germline gives CDR1 SGDLS, CDR2 YYNGEE.

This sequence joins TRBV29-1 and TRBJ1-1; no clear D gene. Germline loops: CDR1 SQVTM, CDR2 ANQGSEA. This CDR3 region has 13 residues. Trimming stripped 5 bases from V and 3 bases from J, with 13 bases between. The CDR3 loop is CSVSGKGYTEAFF. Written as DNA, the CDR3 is TGCAGCGTTTCCGGAAAGGGTTACACTGAAGCTTTCTTT.

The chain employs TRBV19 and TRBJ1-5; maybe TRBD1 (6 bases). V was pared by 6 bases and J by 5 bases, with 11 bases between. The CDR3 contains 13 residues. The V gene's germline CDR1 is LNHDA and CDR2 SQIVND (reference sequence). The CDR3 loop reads CASREGVYQPQHF. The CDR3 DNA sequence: TGTGCCAGTAGGGAGGGGGTGTATCAGCCCCAGCATTTT.

The CDR3 region is CASSEIKGPYEQYF. In nucleotides, the CDR3 is TGTGCCAGCAGTGAAATCAAAGGTCCCTACGAGCAGTACTTC. V and J are TRBV6-1 and TRBJ2-7; unclear D gene. Per germline, CDR1 MNHNS and CDR2 SASEGT. CDR3 size: 14 residues. Between the trimmed V and J ends, which lost 2 bases and 2 bases, there was a span of 10 bases.

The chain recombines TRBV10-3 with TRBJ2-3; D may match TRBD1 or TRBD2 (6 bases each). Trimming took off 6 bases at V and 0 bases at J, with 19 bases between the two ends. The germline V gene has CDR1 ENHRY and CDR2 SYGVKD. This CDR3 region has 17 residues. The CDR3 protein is CAISSRGGGSSTDTQYF. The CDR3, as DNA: TGTGCCATCAGCAGCCGAGGGGGAGGCTCTAGCACAGATACGCAGTATTTT.

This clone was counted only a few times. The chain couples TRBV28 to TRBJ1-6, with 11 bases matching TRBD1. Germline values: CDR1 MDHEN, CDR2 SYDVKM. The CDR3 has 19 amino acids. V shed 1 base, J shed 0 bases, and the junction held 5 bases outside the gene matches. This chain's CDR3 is CASSLSGTGGSSYNSPLHF. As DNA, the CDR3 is TGTGCCAGCAGTTTATCAGGGACAGGGGGTAGCTCCTATAATTCACCCCTCCACTTT.

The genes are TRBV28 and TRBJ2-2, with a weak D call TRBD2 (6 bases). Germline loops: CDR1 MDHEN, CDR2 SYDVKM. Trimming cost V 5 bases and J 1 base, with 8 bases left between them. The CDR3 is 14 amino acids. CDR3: CASSISGNTGELFF. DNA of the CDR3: TGTGCCAGCAGTATTAGCGGGAACACCGGGGAGCTGTTTTTT.

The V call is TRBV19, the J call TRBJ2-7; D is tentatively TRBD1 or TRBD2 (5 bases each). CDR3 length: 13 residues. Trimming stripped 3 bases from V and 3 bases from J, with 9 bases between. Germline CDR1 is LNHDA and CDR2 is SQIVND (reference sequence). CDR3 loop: CASSILGDYEQYF. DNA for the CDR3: TGTGCCAGTAGTATCTTGGGGGACTACGAGCAGTACTTC.

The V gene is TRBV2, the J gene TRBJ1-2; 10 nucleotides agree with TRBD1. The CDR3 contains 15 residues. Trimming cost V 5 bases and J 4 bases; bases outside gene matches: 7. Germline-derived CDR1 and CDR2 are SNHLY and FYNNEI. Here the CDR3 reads CASSPGQGISYGYTF. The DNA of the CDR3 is TGTGCCAGCAGTCCGGGACAGGGGATTAGCTATGGCTACACCTTC.

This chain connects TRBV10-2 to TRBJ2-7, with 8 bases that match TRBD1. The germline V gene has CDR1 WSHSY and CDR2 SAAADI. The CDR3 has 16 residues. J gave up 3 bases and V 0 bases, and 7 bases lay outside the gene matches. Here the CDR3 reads CASSESSGGGGYEQYF. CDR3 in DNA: TGCGCCAGCAGTGAGTCCTCAGGGGGCGGTGGCTACGAGCAGTACTTC.

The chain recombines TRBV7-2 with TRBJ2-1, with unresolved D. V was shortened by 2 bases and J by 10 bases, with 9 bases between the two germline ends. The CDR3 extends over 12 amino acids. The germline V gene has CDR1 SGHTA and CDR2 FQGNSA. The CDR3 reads CASSLISWEQFF. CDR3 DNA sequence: TGTGCCAGCAGCTTAATTAGTTGGGAGCAGTTCTTC.

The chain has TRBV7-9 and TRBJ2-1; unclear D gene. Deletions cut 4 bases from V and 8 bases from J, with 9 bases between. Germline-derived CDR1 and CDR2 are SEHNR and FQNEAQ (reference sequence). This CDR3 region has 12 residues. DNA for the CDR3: TGTGCCAGCAGCTCTGGCCGTGATGAGCAGTTCTTC. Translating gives CASSSGRDEQFF. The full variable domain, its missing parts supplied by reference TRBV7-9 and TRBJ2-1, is DTGVSQNPRHKITKRGQNVTFRCDPISEHNRLYWYRQTLGQGPEFLTYFQNEAQLEKSRLLSDRFSAERPKGSFSTLEIQRTEQGDSAMYLCASSSGRDEQFFGPGTRLTVL.

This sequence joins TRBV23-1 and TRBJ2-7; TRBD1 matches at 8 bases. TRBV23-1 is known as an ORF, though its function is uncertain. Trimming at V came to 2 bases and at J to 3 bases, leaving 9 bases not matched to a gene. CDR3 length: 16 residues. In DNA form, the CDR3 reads TGCGCCAGCAGTCAAAGGTTTGCCAGGGGGCTCTACGAGCAGTACTTC. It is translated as CASSQRFARGLYEQYF.